This T cell receptor beta chain was sequenced for a study of T cells in Graves' hyperthyroidism and ophthalmopathy. Patients were excluded because of uncontrolled infection, other autoimmune disease, pregnancy or lactation. A sample of blood taken at first hyperthyroidism diagnosis preceded any ophthalmopathy symptoms. RNA transcripts provided the source from which TCR beta CDR3 regions were amplified. TCR CDR3 underwent first-round RT-PCR with the HTBI primer set. TCRdb analysed the multiplex PCR reads with MiXCR anew, one entry per CDR3 protein. The repertoire has approximately 400,000 distinct CDR3 sequences, approximately 13% of them found once; the top ten carry more than 20%. Germline assignment: CDR1 SGDLS and CDR2 YYNGEE. The CDR3 has 17 amino acids. The germline V and J ends were trimmed by 3 bases and 3 bases, with 22 bases remaining between them.

The TCR was taken from a man aged 30 to 45 with Graves' hyperthyroidism that later progressed to Graves' ophthalmopathy. The sample was blood. The chain links TRBV9 to TRBJ2-7; D may be TRBD2 (6 bases). The CDR3 sequence is CASSADDGGSAYYEQYF. The CDR3 nucleotides are TGTGCCAGCAGCGCCGACGACGGAGGGTCAGCCTACTACGAGCAGTACTTC.